This passage covers 14 T cell receptor beta chains from one sample sequenced in a study of response to subunit inactivated influenza vaccine. TCRdb processed the RT-PCR reads anew with MiXCR; each CDR3 protein has one entry. The table shows roughly 630,000 distinct CDR3 sequences, with 14% occurring only once. Here the sequenced sample was PBMCs from blood, taken 14 to 15 days before vaccination. The receptors stem from a man in his fifties or sixties who received an inactivated influenza vaccine.

In its sample, this clonotype was seen a few times. CDR3 bases: TGTGCCAGCAACCAGGGCGACGAGCAGTACTTC. Its protein product is CASNQGDEQYF. The chain has TRBV7-9 and TRBJ2-7, with a tentative D call TRBD1 (5 bases). Trimming removed 7 bases from V and 5 bases from J, with 9 bases in between. Germline lookup yields CDR1 SEHNR and CDR2 FQNEAQ (reference sequence). This CDR3 region has 11 residues. The variable domain in full, completed from reference TRBV7-9 and TRBJ2-7, reads DTGVSQNPRHKITKRGQNVTFRCDPISEHNRLYWYRQTLGQGPEFLTYFQNEAQLEKSRLLSDRFSAERPKGSFSTLEIQRTEQGDSAMYLCASNQGDEQYFGPGTRLTVT.

This clonotype was detected only a few times. This rearrangement joins TRBV29-1 to TRBJ2-1; D not certain. CDR1 and CDR2 (germline): SQVTM, ANQGSEA. The CDR3 length is 10 residues. V lost 4 bases, J lost 8 bases, and 6 bases lay in between. The CDR3 region is CSVGDHEQFF. As DNA, the CDR3 is TGCAGCGTTGGGGATCATGAGCAGTTCTTC.

This sequence joins TRBV27 and TRBJ1-2; D may be TRBD1 (6 bases). The V end lost 8 bases, the J end lost 1 base, and 11 bases lay between the germline ends. The CDR3 length is 13 residues. Per germline, CDR1 MNHEY and CDR2 SMNVEV (reference sequence). CDR3 nucleotides: TGTGCCAGCGGACCCAGGGGTAACTATGGCTACACCTTC. This codes for CASGPRGNYGYTF.

This clonotype appeared a few times. J is TRBJ2-3 and V is TRBV6-2 or TRBV6-3, with no clear D. The CDR3 contains 13 residues. Per the germline V gene, CDR1 is MNHEY and CDR2 is SVGEGT. Trimming stripped 6 bases from V and 4 bases from J, with 11 bases between. The CDR3 region is CASSPYWADTQYF. CDR3 nucleotides: TGTGCCAGCAGCCCCTACTGGGCAGATACGCAGTATTTT.

This clonotype has more than one count but fewer than ten. The chain employs TRBV20-1 and TRBJ2-7, with D unclear. This CDR3 is 13 amino acids long. Trimming removed 1 base at V and 3 bases at J, with 10 bases between. Germline V gives CDR1 DFQATT, CDR2 SNEGSKA (reference sequence). The chain's CDR3 is CSARVGQSYEQYF. The CDR3, as DNA: TGCAGTGCTAGAGTAGGGCAGAGCTACGAGCAGTACTTC.

V gene TRBV7-2 combines with J gene TRBJ2-3, with 7 nucleotides matching TRBD2. Germline CDR1 SGHTA, CDR2 FQGNSA. There are 13 residues in the CDR3. The trim removed 5 bases at V and 4 bases at J, leaving 3 bases unmatched. The DNA for the CDR3 is TGTGCCAGCAGCCCACGGGAGGCAGATACGCAGTATTTT. Amino acids: CASSPREADTQYF.

The chain couples TRBV12-3 or TRBV12-4 to TRBJ2-1, with 7 bases fitting TRBD1. This CDR3 comprises 16 residues. V trimming: 5 bases; J trimming: 4 bases; junction bases outside the gene matches: 11. DNA of the CDR3: TGTGCCAGCAGTCCATCACAGGGACAGCATTACAATGAGCAGTTCTTC. It codes for CASSPSQGQHYNEQFF.

This chain connects TRBV5-6 to TRBJ2-3, with 15 bases that match TRBD2. V lost 4 bases, J lost 1 base, and 10 bases stayed unmatched. Germline V gene sequence: CDR1 SGHDT, CDR2 YYEEEE. This CDR3 has 19 amino acids. The CDR3: CASSPRTSGRGFGTDTQYF. In DNA, the CDR3 is TGTGCCAGCAGCCCGAGGACTAGCGGGAGGGGATTTGGCACAGATACGCAGTATTTT.

The chain employs TRBV4-1 and TRBJ2-1; D not certain. V was clipped by 0 bases and J by 9 bases, with 9 bases between them. The CDR3 is 13 amino acids. Germline assignment: CDR1 MGHRA and CDR2 YSYEKL. The CDR3 sequence: CASSQDPFGEQFF. The CDR3, as DNA: TGCGCCAGCAGCCAAGATCCGTTCGGTGAGCAGTTCTTC.

The genes are TRBV5-6 and TRBJ2-2; 11 positions match TRBD1. Germline CDR1 is SGHDT and CDR2 is YYEEEE. This CDR3 is built from 19 residues. Trimming at V came to 1 base and at J to 1 base, leaving 9 bases not matched to a gene. CDR3 nucleotides: TGTGCCAGCAGCTTGTTTGGACAGGGGGCGAGAGGGAACACCGGGGAGCTGTTTTTT. Translating it yields CASSLFGQGARGNTGELFF.

There are a few counts of this clonotype. The V and J genes are TRBV28 and TRBJ2-1; D is unclear. Between the trimmed V and J ends, which lost 5 bases and 8 bases, there was a span of 22 bases. Germline values: CDR1 MDHEN, CDR2 SYDVKM. This CDR3 has 16 residues. CDR3 nucleotide sequence: TGTGCCAGCAGTGCCCCCTCGGTTATTCTTCTTCATGAGCAGTTCTTC. Translating it yields CASSAPSVILLHEQFF.

The chain uses TRBV20-1 and TRBJ2-2, with D perhaps matching TRBD2 (5 bases). Germline lookup yields CDR1 DFQATT and CDR2 SNEGSKA (reference sequence). Trimming left V 0 bases short and J 2 bases short, with 7 bases between. The CDR3 is 14 amino acids. CDR3 residues: CSAREWTNTGELFF. CDR3 nucleotides: TGCAGTGCTAGAGAATGGACTAACACCGGGGAGCTGTTTTTT.

The sample holds many counts of this clonotype. V gene TRBV7-2 combines with J gene TRBJ1-1; 7 nucleotides agree with TRBD1. Germline loops: CDR1 SGHTA, CDR2 FQGNSA. The CDR3 runs 14 residues. The V segment lost 6 bases and the J segment 4 bases; nucleotides outside the gene matches: 8. The chain's CDR3 is CASRQGQVGTEAFF. The CDR3 DNA is TGTGCCAGCAGACAAGGACAGGTTGGCACTGAAGCTTTCTTT.

The chain uses TRBV6-9 and TRBJ2-1; 8 nucleotides match TRBD2. The germline V gene encodes CDR1 MNHGY and CDR2 SVAAGI. The CDR3 spans 13 residues. After removal of 9 bases from V and 2 bases from J, the junction contained 3 bases not matched to a gene. The CDR3 is CASLGGAYNEQFF. DNA of the CDR3: TGTGCCAGTCTCGGGGGGGCCTACAATGAGCAGTTCTTC.